This TCR beta chain came from a study of cytomegalovirus exposure and HLA in healthy donors. CDR1 SGHRS and CDR2 YFSETQ come from the germline V gene. CDR3 length: 19 residues. Concerning this clone: Germline and junction disagree at one end, which may indicate a read error.

Primers included in the PCR were 60 Vbeta and 13 Jbeta primers. Here immunoSEQ multiplex PCR was the method, and the copy in TCRdb shows in-frame clones only, minus some. The data show about 130,000 clones, roughly 70% seen once. Sequencing was performed on PBMCs. The V and J genes are TRBV5-1 and TRBJ2-6; perhaps TRBD1 as D (6 bases). The TCR comes from a man aged 30-40 years in good health and CMV-seronegative. The CDR3 DNA reads TGCGCCAGCAGCTTGGAAGGGACACCATCTTACTCTGGGGCCAACGGCCTGACTTTC. Translated: CASSLEGTPSYSGANGLTF. Looking up the rest from reference TRBV5-1 and TRBJ2-6 gives the full variable domain: KAGVTQTPRYLIKTRGQQVTLSCSPISGHRSVSWYQQTPGQGLQFLFEYFSETQRNKGNFPGRFSGRQFSNSRSEMNVSTLELGDSALYLCASSLEGTPSYSGANGLTFGAGSRLTVL.